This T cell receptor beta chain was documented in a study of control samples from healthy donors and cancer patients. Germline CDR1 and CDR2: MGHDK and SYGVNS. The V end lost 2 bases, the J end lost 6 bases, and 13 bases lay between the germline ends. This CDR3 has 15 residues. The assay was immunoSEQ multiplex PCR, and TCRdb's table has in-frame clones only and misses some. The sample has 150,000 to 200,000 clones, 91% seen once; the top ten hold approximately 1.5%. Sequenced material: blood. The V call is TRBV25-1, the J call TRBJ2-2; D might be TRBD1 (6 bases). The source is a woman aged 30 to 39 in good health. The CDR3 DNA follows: TGTGCCAGCAGTGAACCGGGCAGGGGATCCGGGGAGCTGTTTTTT. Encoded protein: CASSEPGRGSGELFF.